This TCR beta chain was recorded in a study of Ad26.COV2.S vaccination and SARS-CoV-2 variants. Across the whole study: Ad26.COV2.S, an intramuscular injection, was given once or twice 56 days apart.

This sample's treatment: roughly 19 received Ad26.COV2.S at low or high dose, single or two shots; about five received placebo; per-sample allocation not given. Sampling occurred on day 63 after the first vaccine or placebo injection. An adult donor aged 18-55 years was enrolled in Boston. Sequenced by immunoSEQ multiplex PCR; TCRdb stores in-frame clones only, minus some. Found here are 350,000 to 450,000 clones, about 91% of them singletons; the top ten hold under 2%. Broader study findings: Breadth, reportedly substantial, characterized the spike-specific CD8+ and CD4+ T cell responses after vaccination. Vaccine and placebo groups showed comparable non-spike TCR breadth.

As for this clone: Its specificity is unknown.

Germline V gene lookup returns CDR1 SGDLS and CDR2 YYNGEE. V was pared by 0 bases and J by 7 bases, with 11 bases between. The CDR3 has 14 residues. The gene calls are TRBV9 and TRBJ2-1, with TRBD2 as a possible D gene (5 bases). Sequencing used peripheral blood, obtained in a trial of Ad26.COV2.S vaccine versus placebo. This TCR derives from a person between 18 and 65 years old who received the Ad26.COV2.S COVID-19 vaccine or a placebo. The CDR3 here is CASSVVGSSNEQFF. DNA for the CDR3: TGTGCCAGCAGCGTAGTTGGGAGTTCGAATGAGCAGTTCTTC.